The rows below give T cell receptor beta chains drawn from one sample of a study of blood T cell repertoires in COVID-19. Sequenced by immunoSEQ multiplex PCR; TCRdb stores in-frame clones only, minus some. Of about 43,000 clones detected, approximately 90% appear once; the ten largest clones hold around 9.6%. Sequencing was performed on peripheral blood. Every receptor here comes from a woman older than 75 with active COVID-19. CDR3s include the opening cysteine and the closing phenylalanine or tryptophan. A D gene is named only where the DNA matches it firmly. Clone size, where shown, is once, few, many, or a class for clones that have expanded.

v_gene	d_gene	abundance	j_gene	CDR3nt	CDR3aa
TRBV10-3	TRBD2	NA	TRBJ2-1	TGTGCCATCAGTGACTATAGCGGGGGGGACAATGAGCAGTTCTTC	CAISDYSGGDNEQFF
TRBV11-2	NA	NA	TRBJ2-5	TGTGCCAGCAGCTCAGTAGAGACCCAGTACTTC	CASSSVETQYF
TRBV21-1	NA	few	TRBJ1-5	TGTGCCAGCAGCCCGCCGGGACAGGGGGTATCGGGCAATCAGCCCCAGCATTTT	CASSPPGQGVSGNQPQHF
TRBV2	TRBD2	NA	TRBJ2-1	TGTGCCAGCAGTTTGACTAGCGGGGGGCTGGGTGAGCAGTTCTTC	CASSLTSGGLGEQFF
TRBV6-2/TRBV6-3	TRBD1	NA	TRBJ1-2	TGTGCCAGCAGTTCCCCGGGACAGGGATCCCCAGGCTACACCTTC	CASSSPGQGSPGYTF
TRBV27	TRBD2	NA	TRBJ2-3	TGTGCCAGCATGGAGCGGGGGGGCGCAGATACGCAGTATTTT	CASMERGGADTQYF
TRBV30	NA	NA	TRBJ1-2	TGTGCCTGGAGTGTACCGCCCTTGACAGTGCATGGCTACACCTTC	CAWSVPPLTVHGYTF
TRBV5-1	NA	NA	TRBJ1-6	TGCGCCAGCAGCTTGGATGGGGGGGCAGGGTCACCCCTCCACTTT	CASSLDGGAGSPLHF
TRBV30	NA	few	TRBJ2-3	TGTGCCTGGAGTGCCCTGACGGGGTTAACGGGGTATTTT	CAWSALTGLTGYF
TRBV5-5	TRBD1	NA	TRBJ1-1	TGTGCCAGCAGCTTGGGGGACAGAATCATGAACACTGAAGCTTTCTTT	CASSLGDRIMNTEAFF
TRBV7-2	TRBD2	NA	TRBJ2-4	TGTGCCAGCAGCCCCCGGACTAGCGGGGGAGTAGCCAAAAACATTCAGTACTTC	CASSPRTSGGVAKNIQYF
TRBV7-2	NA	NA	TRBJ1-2	TGTGCCAGCGCCATAAACGGACAGTTGGCACTCGGCTACACCTTC	CASAINGQLALGYTF
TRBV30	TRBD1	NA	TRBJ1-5	TGTGCCTGGAGTGAAGGGACAGGGGGGGGACAGCCCCAGCATTTT	CAWSEGTGGGQPQHF
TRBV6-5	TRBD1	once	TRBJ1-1	TGTGCCAGCGTTCGGACAGGCAGTAACACTGAAGCTTTCTTT	CASVRTGSNTEAFF
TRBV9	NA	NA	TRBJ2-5	TGTGCCAGCAGCGTCCTTGGGGCCAGAGAGACCCAGTACTTC	CASSVLGARETQYF
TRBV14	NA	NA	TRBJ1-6	TGTGCCAGCAGCCAAGGAATCGGGGTTGTGGGATCACCCCTCCACTTT	CASSQGIGVVGSPLHF
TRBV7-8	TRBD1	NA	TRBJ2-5	TGTGCCAGCAGCTTCCGACAGGGGAGTGCGACCCAGTACTTC	CASSFRQGSATQYF
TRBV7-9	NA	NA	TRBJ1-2	TGTGCCAGCAGCTTAAACAGCCCAGTCTATGGCTACACCTTC	CASSLNSPVYGYTF
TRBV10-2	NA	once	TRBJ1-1	TGCGCCAGCAGTGAGTCGTGGGCGGGGACTGAAGCTTTCTTT	CASSESWAGTEAFF
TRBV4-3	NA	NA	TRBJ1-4	TGCGCCAGCAGCCAAGAACATGGCGGGAATGAAAAACTGTTTTTT	CASSQEHGGNEKLFF
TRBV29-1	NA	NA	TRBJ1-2	TGCAGCGTTGATCTGCGGGATCCCAACTATGGCTACACCTTC	CSVDLRDPNYGYTF
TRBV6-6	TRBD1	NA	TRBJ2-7	TGTGCCAGCAGTCCACCGACAGGGTCCGAGCAGTACTTC	CASSPPTGSEQYF
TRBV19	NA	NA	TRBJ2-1	TGTGCCAGTAGTATAAAAGGACGGGGATACAATGAGCAGTTCTTC	CASSIKGRGYNEQFF